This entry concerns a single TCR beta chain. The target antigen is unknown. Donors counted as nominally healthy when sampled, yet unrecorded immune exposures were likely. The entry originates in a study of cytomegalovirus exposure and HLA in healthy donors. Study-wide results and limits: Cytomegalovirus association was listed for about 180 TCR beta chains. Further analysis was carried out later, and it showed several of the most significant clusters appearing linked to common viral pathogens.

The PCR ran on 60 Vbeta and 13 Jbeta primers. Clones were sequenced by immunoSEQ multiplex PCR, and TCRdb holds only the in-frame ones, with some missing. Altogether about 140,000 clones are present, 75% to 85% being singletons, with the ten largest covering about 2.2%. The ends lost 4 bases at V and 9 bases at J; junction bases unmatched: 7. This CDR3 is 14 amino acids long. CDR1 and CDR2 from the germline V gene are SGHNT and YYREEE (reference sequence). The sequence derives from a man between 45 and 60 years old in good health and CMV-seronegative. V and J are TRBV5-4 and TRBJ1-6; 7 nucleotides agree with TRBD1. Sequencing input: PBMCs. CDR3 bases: TGTGCCAGCAGCGTCCGGGACAGCCGTTCACCCCTCCACTTT. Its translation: CASSVRDSRSPLHF.